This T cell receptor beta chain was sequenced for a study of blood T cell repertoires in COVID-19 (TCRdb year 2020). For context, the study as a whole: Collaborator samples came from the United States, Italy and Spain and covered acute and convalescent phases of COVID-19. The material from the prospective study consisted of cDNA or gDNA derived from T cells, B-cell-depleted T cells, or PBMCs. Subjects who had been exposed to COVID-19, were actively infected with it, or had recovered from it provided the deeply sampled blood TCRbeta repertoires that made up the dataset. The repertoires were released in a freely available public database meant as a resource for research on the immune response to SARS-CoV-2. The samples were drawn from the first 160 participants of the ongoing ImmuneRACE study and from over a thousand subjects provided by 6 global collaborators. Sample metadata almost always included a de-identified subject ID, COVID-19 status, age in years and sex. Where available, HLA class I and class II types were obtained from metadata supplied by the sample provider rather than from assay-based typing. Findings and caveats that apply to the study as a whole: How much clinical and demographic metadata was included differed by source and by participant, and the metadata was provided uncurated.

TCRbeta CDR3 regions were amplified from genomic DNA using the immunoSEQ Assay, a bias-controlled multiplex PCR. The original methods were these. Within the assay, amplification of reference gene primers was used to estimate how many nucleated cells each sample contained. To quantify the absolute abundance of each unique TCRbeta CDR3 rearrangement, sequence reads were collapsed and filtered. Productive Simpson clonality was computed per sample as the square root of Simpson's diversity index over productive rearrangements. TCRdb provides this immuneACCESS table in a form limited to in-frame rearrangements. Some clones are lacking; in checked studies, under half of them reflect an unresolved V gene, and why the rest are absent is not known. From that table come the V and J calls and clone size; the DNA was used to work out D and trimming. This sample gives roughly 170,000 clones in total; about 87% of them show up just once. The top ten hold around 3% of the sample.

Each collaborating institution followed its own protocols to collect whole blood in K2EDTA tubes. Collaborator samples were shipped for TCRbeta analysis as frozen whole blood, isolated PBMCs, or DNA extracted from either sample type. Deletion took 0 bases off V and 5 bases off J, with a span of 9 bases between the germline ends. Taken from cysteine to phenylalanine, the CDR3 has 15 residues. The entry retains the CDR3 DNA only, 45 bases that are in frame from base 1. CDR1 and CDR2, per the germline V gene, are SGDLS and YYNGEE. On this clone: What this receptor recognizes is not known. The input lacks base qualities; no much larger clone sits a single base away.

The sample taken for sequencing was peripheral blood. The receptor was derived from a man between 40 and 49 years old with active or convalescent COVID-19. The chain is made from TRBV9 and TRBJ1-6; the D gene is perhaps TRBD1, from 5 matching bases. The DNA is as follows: TGTGCCAGCAGCGTAGCAGGGCAAGATAATTCACCCCTCCACTTT. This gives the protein CASSVAGQDNSPLHF. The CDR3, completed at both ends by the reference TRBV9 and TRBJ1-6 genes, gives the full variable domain DSGVTQTPKHLITATGQRVTLRCSPRSGDLSVYWYQQSLDQGLQFLIQYYNGEERAKGNILERFSAQQFPDLHSELNLSSLELGDSALYFCASSVAGQDNSPLHFGNGTRLTVT.